A single sample gave rise to the 21 T cell receptor beta chains below, sequenced in a study of blood T cell repertoires in COVID-19. The assay was immunoSEQ multiplex PCR, and TCRdb's table has in-frame clones only and misses some. Of around 92,000 clones in the sample, 85% to 90% were seen once. The sequencing sample was made of peripheral blood. Source of these receptors: a woman of 80 years or more with active COVID-19.

The chain recombines TRBV18 with TRBJ1-1; 7 nucleotides line up with TRBD1. The CDR3 consists of 14 residues. Per germline, CDR1 KGHSH and CDR2 LQKENI. V lost 5 bases to trimming and J lost 6 bases; unmatched junction nucleotides: 9. In nucleotides, the CDR3 is TGTGCCAGCTCAGAGGGGACAGCAAGCGCTGAAGCTTTCTTT. Protein: CASSEGTASAEAFF.

Details on this clone: A read error may produce the germline difference seen at one junction end. The V call is TRBV28, the J call TRBJ1-2; TRBD1 matches at 7 bases. The CDR3 sequence is 13 residues long. Per the germline V gene, CDR1 is MDHEN and CDR2 is SYDVKM. The CDR3 DNA is TGTGCCAGCAGTTTTCTCCCAGCCGGACAGGACAACTTC. Protein product: CASSFLPAGQDNF.

This clone occurred once. The genes are TRBV28 and TRBJ2-5; D call uncertain. CDR1 and CDR2 from the germline V gene are MDHEN and SYDVKM. The CDR3 spans 11 residues. The V end lost 3 bases, the J end lost 5 bases, and 4 bases lay between the germline ends. In DNA form, the CDR3 reads TGTGCCAGCAGTTTTATGGAGACCCAGTACTTC. Residues: CASSFMETQYF.

The chain couples TRBV5-6 to TRBJ2-5; TRBD2 is a possible D gene (5 bases). There are 13 residues in the CDR3. V was shortened by 6 bases and J by 5 bases, with 14 bases between the two germline ends. Germline V gene sequence: CDR1 SGHDT, CDR2 YYEEEE. CDR3 sequence (DNA): TGTGCCAGCACCCCCGGTGGCGGGGAGACCCAGTACTTC. It specifies CASTPGGGETQYF.

This clone appeared a single time. The J gene is TRBJ1-2, the V gene TRBV5-4; weak D call: TRBD1 (5 bases). Germline CDR1 is SGHNT and CDR2 is YYREEE (reference sequence). The CDR3 is made up of 12 amino acids. The V and J ends lost 4 bases and 5 bases respectively, with 9 bases between them. CDR3 sequence reads: CASSPDRYGYTF. The CDR3 DNA is TGTGCCAGCAGCCCTGACAGATATGGCTACACCTTC.

The chain links TRBV7-3 to TRBJ2-1, with D perhaps TRBD1 (5 bases). V was cut by 6 bases and J by 2 bases, with 17 bases left in between. There are 16 residues in the CDR3. Per germline, CDR1 SGHTA and CDR2 FQGTGA. The DNA of the CDR3 is TGTGCCAGCAGTCCAAGGGCAGGGTCGCCCTACAATGAGCAGTTCTTC. Translating gives CASSPRAGSPYNEQFF.

This sequence joins TRBV4-2 and TRBJ2-7, with TRBD1 matching over 11 bases. CDR1 and CDR2 from the germline V gene are LGHNA and YNFKEQ. CDR3 length: 17 residues. Trimming cost V 4 bases and J 1 base; bases outside gene matches: 9. The CDR3 reads CASSPPAGTGGSYEQYF. DNA of the CDR3: TGTGCCAGCAGCCCCCCGGCCGGGACAGGGGGGTCCTACGAGCAGTACTTC.

V usage is TRBV12-5 and J usage is TRBJ1-5; possibly TRBD1 for D (6 bases). Germline V gene sequence: CDR1 LGHNT, CDR2 FRNRAP. The germline V and J ends were trimmed by 7 bases and 2 bases, with 21 bases remaining between them. The CDR3 is 17 residues long. The CDR3 here is CASVGHRTKEGNQPQHF. The CDR3 DNA follows: TGTGCTAGTGTGGGACACAGAACGAAGGAGGGCAATCAGCCCCAGCATTTT.

The rearrangement uses TRBV15 and TRBJ2-2; tentatively, D is TRBD2 (5 bases). V gave up 0 bases and J gave up 4 bases, with 12 bases separating them. From germline, CDR1 is LNHNV and CDR2 YYDKDF (reference sequence). CDR3 length: 16 residues. CDR3 bases: TGTGCCACCAGCAGAGATTGGAGCGGAAGCACCGGGGAGCTGTTTTTT. Translating it yields CATSRDWSGSTGELFF.

The V and J genes are TRBV4-1 and TRBJ1-3, with D perhaps matching TRBD1 (6 bases). Looked up from germline, CDR1 is MGHRA and CDR2 is YSYEKL. Trimming took 0 bases from V and 0 from J, leaving 12 bases between them. CDR3 length: 17 residues. CDR3 coding DNA: TGCGCCAGCAGCCAAGATGACAGGCCCAACTCTGGAAACACCATATATTTT. It encodes CASSQDDRPNSGNTIYF.

The chain combines TRBV7-8 with TRBJ1-5; 8 positions agree with TRBD1. CDR1 and CDR2 (germline): SGHVS, FQNEAQ. The trim removed 2 bases at V and 3 bases at J, leaving 3 bases unmatched. The CDR3 consists of 15 residues. The CDR3, as DNA: TGTGCCAGCAGCTTACAGACAGGGGTCAATCAGCCCCAGCATTTT. Translating gives CASSLQTGVNQPQHF. The full variable domain, with the rest looked up from reference TRBV7-8 and TRBJ1-5, is GAGVSQSPRYKVAKRGQDVALRCDPISGHVSLFWYQQALGQGPEFLTYFQNEAQLDKSGLPSDRFFAERPEGSVSTLKIQRTQQEDSAVYLCASSLQTGVNQPQHFGDGTRLSIL.

CDR3 sequence: CASSYSSSPLHF. The CDR3, as DNA: TGTGCCAGCAGTTACTCGAGTTCACCCCTCCACTTT. The rearrangement links TRBV6-5 to TRBJ1-6; D gene unclear. CDR3 length: 12 amino acids. V was shortened by 0 bases and J by 9 bases, with 3 bases between the two germline ends. From germline, CDR1 is MNHEY and CDR2 SVGAGI.

The rearrangement uses TRBV2 and TRBJ1-4; possibly TRBD1 for D (6 bases). Trimming pared 7 bases from V and 7 bases from J, leaving 13 bases between. In germline, CDR1 is SNHLY, CDR2 FYNNEI. CDR3 length: 13 residues. The CDR3 sequence: CASNTGMSEKLFF. The CDR3 DNA sequence: TGTGCCAGCAATACAGGGATGAGTGAAAAACTGTTTTTT.

This chain links TRBV5-4 with TRBJ2-5, with 9 bases that match TRBD2. V shed 4 bases and J 6 bases; nucleotides not matched to a gene: 13. This CDR3 is 16 amino acids long. From germline, CDR1 is SGHNT and CDR2 YYREEE (reference sequence). The CDR3 here is CASSLGLAGGRKTQYF. The CDR3 DNA is TGTGCCAGCAGCCTCGGACTCGCGGGAGGGCGGAAGACCCAGTACTTC.

J is TRBJ1-2 and V is TRBV6-5; 7 bases fit TRBD1. Germline V gene data show CDR1 as MNHEY and CDR2 as SVGAGI. The CDR3 length is 14 residues. With 8 bases clipped from V and 7 bases from J, the junction kept 13 bases outside the gene matches. CDR3 in DNA: TGTGCCAGCGCGATGGGGCAGGGGGGCTTTGGCTACACCTTC. Translation gives CASAMGQGGFGYTF.

The chain is built from TRBV7-2 and TRBJ2-5; TRBD2 agrees at 7 bases. CDR3 length: 13 amino acids. Germline CDR1 reads SGHTA; CDR2 reads FQGNSA. V trimming: 6 bases; J trimming: 5 bases; junction bases outside the gene matches: 6. The CDR3 nucleotides read TGTGCCAGCAGTCCCTGGGAGGGTGAGACCCAGTACTTC. This sequence encodes CASSPWEGETQYF.

This rearrangement joins TRBV11-2 to TRBJ2-3, with D tentatively TRBD1 (5 bases). V dropped 2 bases and J dropped 2 bases, with 14 bases sitting between them. The germline V gene encodes CDR1 SGHAT and CDR2 FQNNGV. The CDR3 is 16 residues long. CDR3 DNA sequence: TGTGCCAGCAGCTTAACAGGAACAAAGCCCACAGATACGCAGTATTTT. This gives the protein CASSLTGTKPTDTQYF.

This chain connects TRBV4-3 to TRBJ1-4; no definite D call. Germline CDR1 is LGHNA and CDR2 is YSLEER. Trimming cost V 1 base and J 8 bases, with 20 bases left between them. The CDR3 is 17 amino acids. CDR3 amino acids: CASSQGSTAVGREKLFF. CDR3 nucleotides: TGCGCCAGCAGCCAAGGGTCGACTGCGGTCGGTCGAGAAAAACTGTTTTTT.

The chain recombines TRBV28 with TRBJ2-3; the D is unclear. CDR3 length: 14 residues. CDR1 and CDR2 (germline): MDHEN, SYDVKM. Deletions cut 2 bases from V and 6 bases from J, with 12 bases between. The chain's CDR3 is CASSLIALGDTQYF. Here the CDR3 DNA reads TGTGCCAGCAGTTTAATAGCTCTGGGTGATACGCAGTATTTT.

V is TRBV19 and J is TRBJ2-5; 9 bases are shared with TRBD1. This CDR3 is 17 amino acids long. V dropped 4 bases and J dropped 1; count of bases not matched to a gene: 10. CDR1 and CDR2 from the germline V gene are LNHDA and SQIVND (reference sequence). CDR3 sequence (DNA): TGTGCCAGTAGTACCCTCACAGGGGGCGCGAGCCAAGAGACCCAGTACTTC. Translating it yields CASSTLTGGASQETQYF.

This clone was observed a single time. The J gene is TRBJ1-2, the V gene TRBV5-1; 8 nucleotides agree with TRBD1. CDR1 and CDR2 from the germline V gene are SGHRS and YFSETQ. V was pared by 2 bases and J by 8 bases, with 8 bases of the junction left unmatched. This CDR3 has 14 residues. The DNA of the CDR3 is TGCGCCAGCAGCTTACAGGGGGAGTCTGGCGGCTACACCTTC. This translates into CASSLQGESGGYTF.